The 25 T cell receptor delta chains below come from one sample, sequenced in a study of delta chain sequences of gamma delta T cells. TCRdb redid clone calling on the PCR reads using CATT. The top ten clones hold 50% to 60% of a sample with 3,000 or so delta-chain clones, roughly two thirds of them seen once. The sequencing input was a tumor sample. The receptor source for this set is a human donor with breast cancer.

This chain uses TRDV2 with TRDJ1; TRDD3 aligns across 8 bases. The length of the CDR3 is 14 residues. The V gene end was trimmed by 3 bases and the J gene end by 12 bases; junction bases not matched to a gene: 14. The germline V gene has CDR1 GEAIGNYY and CDR2 EKD. The DNA of the CDR3 is TGTGCCTGTGACGCGCTGGGGGACACCGAAAAAATCATCTTT. Translated, it gives CACDALGDTEKIIF.

As to this clone: The junction differs from germline at one of its ends, possibly a read error. The V gene is TRDV3, the J gene TRDJ1, with 7 bases fitting TRDD2. The CDR3 has 19 residues. CDR1 is TVYSNPD and CDR2 is GDNSRS in the germline V gene (reference sequence). CDR3 nucleotide sequence: TGTGCCTTACCGAATTTCCTACAAAGACCCCCACTCCACACCGATAACCTCATCTTT. The encoded protein is CALPNFLQRPPLHTDNLIF. Full variable domain (rest looked up from reference TRDV3 and TRDJ1): CDKVTQSSPDQTVASGSEVVLLCTYDTVYSNPDLFWYRIRPDYSFQFVFYGDNSRSEGADFTQGRFSVKHILTQKAFHLVISPVRTEDSATYYCALPNFLQRPPLHTDNLIFGKGTRVTVEP.

V is TRDV2 and J is TRDJ1; weak D call: TRDD3 (5 bases). CDR1 GEAIGNYY and CDR2 EKD come from the germline V gene. V was pared by 0 bases and J by 10 bases, with 32 bases between. The CDR3 has 19 residues. CDR3 nucleotide sequence: TGTGCCTGTGACACCGTGCCACCCGGGGGCCGTACTGTCAACTCTAGACTCATCTTT. Translated: CACDTVPPGGRTVNSRLIF.

To note about this clone: Germline is not matched at one junction end, which may reflect a read error. J is TRDJ1 and V is TRDV2, with D tentatively TRDD3 (5 bases). Germline V gene sequence: CDR1 GEAIGNYY, CDR2 EKD. The CDR3 runs to 15 residues. The CDR3 spells CASDEVYVDKDKLIF. Written as DNA, the CDR3 is TGTGCCAGTGACGAAGTCTATGTGGATAAAGATAAACTCATCTTT.

Note on this clone: One junction end disagrees with the germline gene, perhaps due to a read error. The chain carries TRDV2 and TRDJ1, with D tentatively TRDD3 (6 bases). The germline V gene has CDR1 GEAIGNYY and CDR2 EKD. The CDR3 spans 20 residues. The CDR3 bases are TGTGCCTGTGACACCTTGTCACGGGAGGGGGACAGACCTTACCTCGATAAACGCATCTTT. Encoded protein: CACDTLSREGDRPYLDKRIF.

By share of the sample, this clone is medium-sized. TCRdb's protein, taken from a much larger clone, differs from this DNA's translation at residue 10, likely owing to a read error; the protein displayed comes from the DNA. This chain connects TRDV2 to TRDJ1; 7 bases fit TRDD3. J was trimmed by 4 bases and V by 3 bases; bases with no gene match: 10. Germline V gene sequence: CDR1 GEAIGNYY, CDR2 EKD. The CDR3 is 15 amino acids. DNA for the CDR3: TGTGCCTGTGACCCAGTGGGGGAGGACATCGATAAACTCATCTTT. Its protein product is CACDPVGEDIDKLIF.

This clone was observed a few times. A far larger clone is off by one base, so a read error is likely. The sample holds other DNA sequences that translate to the same CDR3. J is TRDJ3 and V is TRDV2; D not certain. Trimming pared 7 bases from V and 0 bases from J, leaving 12 bases between. The CDR3 covers 16 residues. Germline-derived CDR1 and CDR2 are GEAIGNYY and EKD. The CDR3 is CACDSSTSWDTRQMFF. CDR3 DNA: TGTGCCTGCGACTCATCTACCTCCTGGGACACCCGACAGATGTTTTTC.

V usage is TRDV2 and J usage is TRDJ1; D uncertain. The germline V gene encodes CDR1 GEAIGNYY and CDR2 EKD. This CDR3 region has 20 residues. The germline V and J ends were trimmed by 0 bases and 10 bases, with 35 bases remaining between them. CDR3 bases: TGTGCCTGTGACACCGTGTCCAGGGAGGGAGACCGATCTTACACCGACATACTCATCTTT. Its translation is CACDTVSREGDRSYTDILIF.

As concerns this clone: A single base is all that separates this from a far larger clone, so a read error is likely. Distinct nucleotide sequences in the sample also encode this CDR3. This chain uses TRDV2 with TRDJ1, with 9 nucleotides matching TRDD3. The CDR3 is made up of 15 amino acids. Germline CDR1 reads GEAIGNYY; CDR2 reads EKD. The CDR3 sequence is CACDTWGMGTDKLIF. The CDR3 bases are TGTGCCTGCGACACCTGGGGGATGGGAACCGATAAACTCATCTTT.

Only a few counts were recorded for this clone. A read error likely explains why the TCRdb protein, taken from a much larger clone, differs from this DNA's translation at residue 4; the protein shown is translated from the DNA. This rearrangement joins TRDV2 to TRDJ1, with TRDD3 as a possible D gene (5 bases). The CDR3 loop spans 14 amino acids. CDR1 GEAIGNYY and CDR2 EKD come from the germline V gene. As DNA, the CDR3 is TGTGCCTGTTACACCGTTGTTCAGGGATTTAAACTCATCTTT. It codes for CACYTVVQGFKLIF.

The chain joins TRDV2 to TRDJ1; D might be TRDD3 (6 bases). The germline V gene encodes CDR1 GEAIGNYY and CDR2 EKD. This CDR3 comprises 20 residues. Deletions cut 3 bases from V and 0 bases from J, with 28 bases between. CDR3 DNA: TGTGCCTGTGACCGAGTAACTCTGGGGACGGTGGCGGTGTACACCGATAAACTCATCTTT. Translated, it gives CACDRVTLGTVAVYTDKLIF.

This clone was observed a handful of times. The protein TCRdb lists belongs to a much larger clone and differs from this DNA's translation at residue 6, which points to a read error; the protein shown is made from the DNA. The V call is TRDV2, the J call TRDJ1; D gene ambiguous. Trimming removed 3 bases from V and 0 bases from J, with 10 bases in between. CDR1 and CDR2 from the germline V gene are GEAIGNYY and EKD. This CDR3 contains 14 residues. CDR3 DNA: TGTGCCTGTGACTCCATTGACCACACCGATAAACTCATCTTT. As protein: CACDSIDHTDKLIF.

The chain joins TRDV2 to TRDJ1; 9 positions match TRDD3. CDR1 is GEAIGNYY and CDR2 is EKD in the germline V gene. Losses at the gene ends were 5 bases for V and 14 bases for J; bases not matched to a gene: 29. This CDR3 spans 18 amino acids. The CDR3 DNA is TGTGCCTGTGGGAGACTTGTACTCGGGGATACGCATTCCGAAAAAATGATCTTT. Amino acid sequence: CACGRLVLGDTHSEKMIF.

By its share, this clone is medium-sized. TCRdb shows a much larger clone's protein in place of this DNA's translation, and the two differ at residue 3, likely through a read error; the protein shown is translated from the DNA. The chain couples TRDV2 to TRDJ1; 7 nucleotides match TRDD3. The CDR3 consists of 15 residues. Germline V gene lookup returns CDR1 GEAIGNYY and CDR2 EKD. In nucleotides, the CDR3 is TGTGCCTTTGACCCAGTGGGGGAGGACACCGATAAACTCATCTTT. Amino acids: CAFDPVGEDTDKLIF.

V is TRDV3 and J is TRDJ1, with D unresolved. Trimming removed 4 bases from V and 5 bases from J, with 11 bases in between. The CDR3 is 11 residues long. Germline V gene data show CDR1 as TVYSNPD and CDR2 as GDNSRS (reference sequence). The CDR3 DNA sequence: TGTGCCTCACGGTGGCGAGATAAACTCATCTTT. Translated, it gives CASRWRDKLIF.

This clone was picked up a small number of times. A much larger clone is a single base away; this may be a read error. Other DNA variants within this sample encode the same CDR3. This chain links TRDV1 with TRDJ1, with TRDD3 identical over 13 bases. In germline, CDR1 is TSWWSYY, CDR2 QGS. V trimming: 6 bases; J trimming: 7 bases; junction bases outside the gene matches: 20. The CDR3 totals 19 residues. CDR3 sequence: CALGTQSAGTGGYAGKLIF. In DNA form, the CDR3 reads TGTGCTCTTGGAACCCAAAGCGCAGGAACTGGGGGATACGCCGGTAAACTCATCTTT.

This clone was counted a few times. One base separates it from a far larger clone, so it is likely a read error. This CDR3 is also generated by other DNA sequences in the sample. The chain has TRDV2 and TRDJ1; TRDD3 matches 12 bases. CDR3 length equals 19 residues. Germline-derived CDR1 and CDR2 are GEAIGNYY and EKD. The CDR3: CACDTIGWGIRDGVDKLIF. CDR3 DNA sequence: TGTGCTTGTGACACTATAGGCTGGGGGATACGCGACGGGGTCGATAAACTCATCTTT.

In regard to this clone: The protein given by TCRdb reflects a much larger clone and differs at residue 5 from this DNA's translation, likely from a read error; the protein shown is the DNA's translation. The rearrangement joins TRDV2 to TRDJ1, with 7 nucleotides matching TRDD3. In germline, CDR1 is GEAIGNYY, CDR2 EKD. The ends lost 3 bases at V and 0 bases at J; junction bases unmatched: 9. This CDR3 region has 16 residues. The DNA of the CDR3 is TGTGCCTGTGACGTATTGGGGGAATCGTACACCGATAAACTCATCTTT. Encoded protein: CACDVLGESYTDKLIF.

For this clone: One junction end does not reproduce the germline sequence, and a read error may be involved. This chain uses TRDV2 with TRDJ1; 12 bases map to TRDD3. The CDR3 is 18 residues long. From germline, CDR1 is GEAIGNYY and CDR2 EKD. The CDR3 coding sequence is TGTGCCGGTGACGCGGTAGGGGTACTGGGGGATACCGGTTATAAACTCATCTTT. Residues: CAGDAVGVLGDTGYKLIF.

The chain recombines TRDV2 with TRDJ1, with TRDD3 matching over 8 bases. There are 13 residues in the CDR3. With V trimmed by 9 bases and J by 0 bases, 5 bases remained unmatched. CDR1 and CDR2 from the germline V gene are GEAIGNYY and EKD. CDR3 residues: CARVGDDTDKLIF. CDR3 coding DNA: TGTGCCCGAGTGGGGGATGACACCGATAAACTCATCTTT.

CDR3 sequence: CACDTLPGGPYTDKLIF. The CDR3 DNA is TGTGCCTGTGACACCCTGCCGGGGGGTCCGTACACCGATAAACTCATCTTT. The chain carries TRDV2 and TRDJ1; TRDD3 might be the D (5 bases). The CDR3 totals 17 residues. Germline V lookup: CDR1 GEAIGNYY, CDR2 EKD. V dropped 0 bases and J dropped 0 bases, with 16 bases sitting between them.

As for this clone: A read error is likely here: a far larger clone is one base away. Other DNA sequences from this sample encode an identical CDR3 as well. The V gene is TRDV2, the J gene TRDJ1; 9 positions agree with TRDD3. This CDR3 has 17 residues. In germline, CDR1 is GEAIGNYY, CDR2 EKD. The CDR3 loop reads CACDTLLGERYTDKLIF. The DNA of the CDR3 is TGTGCTTGTGACACTCTACTGGGGGAACGGTACACCGATAAACTCATCTTT.

This chain uses TRDV2 with TRDJ1; TRDD3 might be the D (6 bases). Germline V lookup: CDR1 GEAIGNYY, CDR2 EKD. CDR3 length equals 18 residues. This CDR3 reads CATVTREGDRLYTDKLIF. In DNA, the CDR3 is TGTGCAACCGTGACAAGGGAGGGGGACCGACTCTACACCGATAAACTCATCTTT.

Notes on this clone: The protein held in TCRdb is that of a much larger clone and does not match this DNA's translation at residue 4, likely because of a read error; the protein shown is translated from the DNA. The chain links TRDV1 to TRDJ1, with 11 bases lining up with TRDD3. The germline CDR1 and CDR2 sequences are TSWWSYY and QGS. This CDR3 has 19 residues. Trimming removed 7 bases from V and 1 base from J; junction bases left unmatched: 17. The CDR3 loop reads CALVVYWGILFLGTDKLIF. The CDR3 DNA sequence: TGTGCTCTTGTGGTATACTGGGGGATATTGTTTCTGGGCACCGATAAACTCATCTTT.

This clone was observed a few times. A far larger clone lies a single base away; this is likely a read error. Other DNA variants within this sample encode the same CDR3. The V and J genes are TRDV2 and TRDJ1, with D maybe TRDD3 (6 bases). This CDR3 is 15 amino acids long. Germline assignment: CDR1 GEAIGNYY and CDR2 EKD. V lost 0 bases to trimming and J lost 5 bases, with 15 bases between them. The CDR3 nucleotides are TGTGCCTGTGACACCGTTGGGGGTCCTCCAGATAAACTCATCTTT. Its protein is CACDTVGGPPDKLIF.